The clone carrying this T cell receptor beta chain was seen ten or more times. Clinicians diagnosed patients from clinical symptoms, serum thyroxine and TRAb, thyroid ultrasound and orbital computed tomography. Amplification of TCR beta CDR3 regions used RNA as the template. With the HTBI primer set, the TCR CDR3 went through a first round of RT-PCR. TCRdb re-called the multiplex PCR reads through MiXCR, storing one row per CDR3 protein. The sample lists more than 600,000 distinct CDR3 sequences, roughly 17% occurring once. This entry is derived from a study of T cells in Graves' hyperthyroidism and ophthalmopathy. The CDR3 totals 13 residues. The V and J ends lost 3 bases and 8 bases, in that order; junction bases with no gene match: 7. Germline V gene data show CDR1 as DFQATT and CDR2 as SNEGSKA (reference sequence).

This clonotype was sampled from a man between 18 and 35 years old with Graves' hyperthyroidism. This chain uses TRBV20-1 with TRBJ2-1; TRBD1 matches 7 bases. Sequenced material: blood. The CDR3 nucleotides are TGCAGTGCTAGTTTCCCCACAGGGGATGAGCAGTTCTTC. It encodes CSASFPTGDEQFF.